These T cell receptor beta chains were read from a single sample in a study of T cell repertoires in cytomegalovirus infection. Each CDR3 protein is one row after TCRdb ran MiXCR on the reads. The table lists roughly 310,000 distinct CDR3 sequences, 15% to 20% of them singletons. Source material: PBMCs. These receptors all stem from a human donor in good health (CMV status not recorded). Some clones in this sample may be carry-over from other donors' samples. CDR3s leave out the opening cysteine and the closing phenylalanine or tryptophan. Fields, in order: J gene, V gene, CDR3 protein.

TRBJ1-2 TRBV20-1 SARDARQELNYGYT
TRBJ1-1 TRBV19 ASKATLGRGTEAF
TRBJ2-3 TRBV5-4 ASSLFGLSTDTQY
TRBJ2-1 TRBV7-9 ASSPTRLADKRDEQF
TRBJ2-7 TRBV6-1 ASSSPVGGLYEQY
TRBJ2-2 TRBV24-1 ATRSDTGELF
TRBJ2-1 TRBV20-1 SAPPRQGIYNEQF
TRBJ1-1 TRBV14 ASSQGGFPEAF
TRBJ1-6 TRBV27 ASSLQGQISPLH
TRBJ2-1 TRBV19 ASSIIRTSYNEQF
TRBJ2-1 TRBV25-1 ASSDRIYEQF
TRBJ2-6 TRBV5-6 ASRVYGANVLT
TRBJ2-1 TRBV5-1 ASRRAGGPGEQF
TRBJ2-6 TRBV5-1 ASSLSIATPGLSGANVLT
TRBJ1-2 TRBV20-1 SARVRQGVDYGYT
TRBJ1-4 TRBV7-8 ASSLIPAGSDEKLF
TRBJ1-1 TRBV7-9 ASSSEGQTEAF
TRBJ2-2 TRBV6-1 ASRTPRVKDRENTGELF
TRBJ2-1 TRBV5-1 ASSLVWGVRNEQF
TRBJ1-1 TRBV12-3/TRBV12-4 ASSLFFGSNTEAF
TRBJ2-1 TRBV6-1 ASSPGTSVNNEQF
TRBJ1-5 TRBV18 ASSPLGQGAGNQPQH
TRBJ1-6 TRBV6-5 ASSLAGTASSYNSPLH
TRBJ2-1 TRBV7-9 ASSRMEGTSGEDEQF
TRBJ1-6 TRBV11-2 ASSALGGALRSSPLH
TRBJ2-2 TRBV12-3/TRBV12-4 ATLPGASNTGELF
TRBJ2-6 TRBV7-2 ASSLAGNSGANVLT
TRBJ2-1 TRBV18 ASSPSQSRGSYNEQF
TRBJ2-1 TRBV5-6 ASSLYRGATYNEQF
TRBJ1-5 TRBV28 ASTLLGQPQH
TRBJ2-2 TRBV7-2 ASSAGSNYAGELF
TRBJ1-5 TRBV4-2 ASSQDVSNQPQH
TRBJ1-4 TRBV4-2 ASSRQGLNEKLF
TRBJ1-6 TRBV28 ASSPGTRGYSPLH
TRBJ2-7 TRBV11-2 ASSALPTGAAYEQY
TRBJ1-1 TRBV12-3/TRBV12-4 ANSFGRRTEAF
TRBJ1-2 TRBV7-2 ASSFEFYGYT
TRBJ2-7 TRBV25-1 ASSAPGYSYEQY
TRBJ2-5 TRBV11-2 ASSLRGLAGETQY
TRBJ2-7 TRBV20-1 SAAEGGYEQY
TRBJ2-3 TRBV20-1 SAGGQGQYTDTQY
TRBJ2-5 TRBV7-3 ASSLGGTGRDQY
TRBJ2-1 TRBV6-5 ASSYSLRWAEQF
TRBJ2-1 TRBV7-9 ASTIITKGEGNEQF
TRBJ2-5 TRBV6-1 ASTFGQGRAQETQY
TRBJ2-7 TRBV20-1 SARGLGGNNYEQY
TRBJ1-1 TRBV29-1 SVRVMLGNTEAF
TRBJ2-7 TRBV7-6 ASSARDRGPKASYEQY
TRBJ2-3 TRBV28 ASSLRTGNTDTQY
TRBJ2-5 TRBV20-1 SARAETAEETQY
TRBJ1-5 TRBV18 ASSPGGEGSNQPQH
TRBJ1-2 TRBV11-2 ASSLDPGGYT
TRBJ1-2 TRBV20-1 SAGPLGQTNYGYT
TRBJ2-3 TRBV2 ASSRDRDFFGTDTQY
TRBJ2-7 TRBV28 ASSLSARTPYEQY